Sequencing of this T cell receptor (beta chain) was carried out in a study of blood T cells in healthy people across ages. V lost 6 bases, J lost 1 base, and 6 bases stayed unmatched. The length of the CDR3 is 14 residues. Germline V gene data show CDR1 as MNHEY and CDR2 as SVGEGT. It was with a sample-barcoded 5' primer and a J-beta primer mix that a second PCR of about 6 to 12 cycles was run. TCRdb analysed the 5' RACE reads with MiXCR anew, one entry per CDR3 protein. The sample includes 650,000 to 800,000 distinct CDR3 sequences, about 50% seen only once; the top ten take roughly 13%. The clonotype comes from a woman of 80 years or more in good health. This chain joins TRBV6-2 or TRBV6-3 and TRBJ2-7; TRBD1 aligns across 7 bases. What was sequenced was blood. CDR3 sequence: CASRGQGESYEQYF. CDR3 sequence (DNA): TGTGCCAGCAGGGGCCAGGGGGAATCCTACGAGCAGTACTTC.